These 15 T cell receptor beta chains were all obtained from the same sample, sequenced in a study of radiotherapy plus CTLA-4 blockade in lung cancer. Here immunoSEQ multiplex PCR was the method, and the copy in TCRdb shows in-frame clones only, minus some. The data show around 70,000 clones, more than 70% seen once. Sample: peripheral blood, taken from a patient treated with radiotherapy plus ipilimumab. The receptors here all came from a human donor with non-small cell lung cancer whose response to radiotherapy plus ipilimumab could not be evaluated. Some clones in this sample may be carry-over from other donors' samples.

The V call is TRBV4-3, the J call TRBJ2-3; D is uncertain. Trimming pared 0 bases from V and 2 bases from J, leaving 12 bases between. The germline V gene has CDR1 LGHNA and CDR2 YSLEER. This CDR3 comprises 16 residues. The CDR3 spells CASSQDRSIITDTQYF. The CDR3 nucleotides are TGCGCCAGCAGCCAAGACAGGTCCATTATCACAGATACGCAGTATTTT.

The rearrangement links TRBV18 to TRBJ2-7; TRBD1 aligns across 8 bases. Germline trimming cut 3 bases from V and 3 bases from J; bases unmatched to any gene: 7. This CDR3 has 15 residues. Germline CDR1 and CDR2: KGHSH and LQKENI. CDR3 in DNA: TGTGCCAGCTCACCCAGCGCCGGACAGGGCTACGAGCAGTACTTC. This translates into CASSPSAGQGYEQYF.

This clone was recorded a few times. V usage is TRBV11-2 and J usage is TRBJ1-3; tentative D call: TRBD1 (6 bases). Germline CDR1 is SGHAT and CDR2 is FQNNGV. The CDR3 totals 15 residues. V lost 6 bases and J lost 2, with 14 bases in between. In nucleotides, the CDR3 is TGTGCCAGCAGGAGTACAGGGAGAGCTGGAAACACCATATATTTT. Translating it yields CASRSTGRAGNTIYF.

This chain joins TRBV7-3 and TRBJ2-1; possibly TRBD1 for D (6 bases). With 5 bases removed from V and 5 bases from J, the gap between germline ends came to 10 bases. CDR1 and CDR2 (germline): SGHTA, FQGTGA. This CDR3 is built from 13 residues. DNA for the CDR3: TGTGCCAGCAGCCCGACAGGAAACAATGAGCAGTTCTTC. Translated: CASSPTGNNEQFF.

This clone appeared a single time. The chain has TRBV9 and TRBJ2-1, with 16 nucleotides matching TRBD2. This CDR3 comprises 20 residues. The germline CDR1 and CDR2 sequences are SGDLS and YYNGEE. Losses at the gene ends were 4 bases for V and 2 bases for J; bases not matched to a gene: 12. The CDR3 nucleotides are TGTGCCAGCAGCCCCCCTCCGGGACTAGCGGGGGGGCTCACCTACAATGAGCAGTTCTTC. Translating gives CASSPPPGLAGGLTYNEQFF.

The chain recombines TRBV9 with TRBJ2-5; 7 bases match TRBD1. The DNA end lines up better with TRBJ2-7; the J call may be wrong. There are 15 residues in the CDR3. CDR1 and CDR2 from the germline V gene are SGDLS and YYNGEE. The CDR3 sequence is CASSVDDRARGEQYF. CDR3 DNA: TGTGCCAGCAGCGTAGATGACAGGGCAAGAGGCGAGCAGTACTTC.

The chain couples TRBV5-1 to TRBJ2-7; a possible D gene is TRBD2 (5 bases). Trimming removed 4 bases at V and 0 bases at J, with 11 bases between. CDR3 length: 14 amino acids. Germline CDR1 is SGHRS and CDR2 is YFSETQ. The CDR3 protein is CASSMTGSSYEQYF. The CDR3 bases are TGCGCCAGCAGCATGACTGGGAGCTCCTACGAGCAGTACTTC.

This CDR3 reads CASRQGMSNQPQHF. CDR3 coding DNA: TGTGCCAGCAGACAGGGGATGAGCAATCAGCCCCAGCATTTT. The chain links TRBV27 to TRBJ1-5, with 7 bases identical to TRBD1. The V segment lost 6 bases and the J segment 1 base; nucleotides outside the gene matches: 3. The CDR3 loop spans 14 amino acids. Germline V gives CDR1 MNHEY, CDR2 SMNVEV (reference sequence).

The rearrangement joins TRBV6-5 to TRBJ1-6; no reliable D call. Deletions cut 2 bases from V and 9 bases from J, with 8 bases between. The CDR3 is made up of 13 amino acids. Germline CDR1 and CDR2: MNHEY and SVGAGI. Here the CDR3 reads CASSYRRVSPLHF. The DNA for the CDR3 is TGTGCCAGCAGTTACAGGAGGGTTTCACCCCTCCACTTT.

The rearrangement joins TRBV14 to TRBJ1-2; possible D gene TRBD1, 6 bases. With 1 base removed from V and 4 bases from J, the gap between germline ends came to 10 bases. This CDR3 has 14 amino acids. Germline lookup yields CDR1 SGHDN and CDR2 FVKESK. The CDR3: CASSQAGQTYGYTF. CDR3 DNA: TGTGCCAGCAGCCAAGCCGGACAGACCTATGGCTACACCTTC.

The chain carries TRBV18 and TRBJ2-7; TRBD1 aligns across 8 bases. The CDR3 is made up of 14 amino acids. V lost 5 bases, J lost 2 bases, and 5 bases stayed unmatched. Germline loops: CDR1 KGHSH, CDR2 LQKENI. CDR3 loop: CASSSGQATYEQYF. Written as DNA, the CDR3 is TGTGCCAGCTCATCGGGACAGGCAACCTACGAGCAGTACTTC.

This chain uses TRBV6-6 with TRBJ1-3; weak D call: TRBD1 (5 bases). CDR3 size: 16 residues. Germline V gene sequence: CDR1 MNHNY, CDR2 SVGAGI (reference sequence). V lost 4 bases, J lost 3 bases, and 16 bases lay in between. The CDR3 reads CASSSQRGGDGNTIYF. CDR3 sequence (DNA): TGTGCCAGCAGTTCCCAAAGGGGCGGGGATGGAAACACCATATATTTT.

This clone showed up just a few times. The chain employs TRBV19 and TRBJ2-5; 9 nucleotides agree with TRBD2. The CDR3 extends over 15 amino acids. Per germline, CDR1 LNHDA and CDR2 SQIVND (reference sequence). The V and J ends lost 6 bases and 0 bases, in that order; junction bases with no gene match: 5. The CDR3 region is CASSPSGTYQETQYF. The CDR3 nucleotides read TGTGCCAGTAGCCCTAGCGGGACGTACCAAGAGACCCAGTACTTC. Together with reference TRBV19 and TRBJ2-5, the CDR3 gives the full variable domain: DGGITQSPKYLFRKEGQNVTLSCEQNLNHDAMYWYRQDPGQGLRLIYYSQIVNDFQKGDIAEGYSVSREKKESFPLTVTSAQKNPTAFYLCASSPSGTYQETQYFGPGTRLLVL.

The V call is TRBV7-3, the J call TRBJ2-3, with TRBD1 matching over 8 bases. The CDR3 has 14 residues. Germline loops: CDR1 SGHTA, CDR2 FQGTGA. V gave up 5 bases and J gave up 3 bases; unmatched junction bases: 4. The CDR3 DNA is TGTGCCAGCAGCCCCGGACAGGGAACAGATACGCAGTATTTT. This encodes CASSPGQGTDTQYF.

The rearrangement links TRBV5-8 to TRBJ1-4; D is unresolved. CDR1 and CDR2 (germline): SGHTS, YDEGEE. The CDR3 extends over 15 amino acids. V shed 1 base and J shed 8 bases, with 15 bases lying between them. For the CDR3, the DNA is TGTGCCAGCAGCTTGACCTTGAGGGCCAGGGAAAAACTGTTTTTT. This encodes CASSLTLRAREKLFF.